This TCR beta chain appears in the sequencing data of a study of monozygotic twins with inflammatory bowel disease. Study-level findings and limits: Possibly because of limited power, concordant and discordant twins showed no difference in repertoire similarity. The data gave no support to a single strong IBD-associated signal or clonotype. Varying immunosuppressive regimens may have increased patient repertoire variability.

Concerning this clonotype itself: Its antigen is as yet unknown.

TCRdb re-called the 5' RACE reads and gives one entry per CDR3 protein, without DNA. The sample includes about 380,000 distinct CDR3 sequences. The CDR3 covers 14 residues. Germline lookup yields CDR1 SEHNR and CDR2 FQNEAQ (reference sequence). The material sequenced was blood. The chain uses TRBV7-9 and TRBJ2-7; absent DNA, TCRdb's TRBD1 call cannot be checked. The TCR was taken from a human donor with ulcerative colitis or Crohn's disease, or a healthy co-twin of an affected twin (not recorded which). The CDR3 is CASSQNTGLSEQYF.